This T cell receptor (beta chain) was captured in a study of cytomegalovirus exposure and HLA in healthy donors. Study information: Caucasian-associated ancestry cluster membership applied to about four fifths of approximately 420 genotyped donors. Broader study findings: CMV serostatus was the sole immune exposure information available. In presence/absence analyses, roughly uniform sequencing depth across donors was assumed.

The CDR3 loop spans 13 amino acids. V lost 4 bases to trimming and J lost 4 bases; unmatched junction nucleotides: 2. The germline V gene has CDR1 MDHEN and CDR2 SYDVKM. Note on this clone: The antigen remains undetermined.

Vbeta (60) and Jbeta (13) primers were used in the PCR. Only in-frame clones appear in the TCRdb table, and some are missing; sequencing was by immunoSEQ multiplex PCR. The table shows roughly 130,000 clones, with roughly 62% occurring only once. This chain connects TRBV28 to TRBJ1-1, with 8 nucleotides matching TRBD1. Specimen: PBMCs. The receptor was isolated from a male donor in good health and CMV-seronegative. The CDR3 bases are TGTGCCAGCAGTTCCGGACAGGGCACTGAAGCTTTCTTT. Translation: CASSSGQGTEAFF. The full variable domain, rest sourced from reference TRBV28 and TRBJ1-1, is DVKVTQSSRYLVKRTGEKVFLECVQDMDHENMFWYRQDPGLGLRLIYFSYDVKMKEKGDIPEGYSVSREKKERFSLILESASTNQTSMYLCASSSGQGTEAFFGQGTRLTVV.